This T cell receptor beta chain was sequenced in a study of blood T cell repertoires in COVID-19. About the study: PBMCs, B-cell-depleted T cells, or T cells were the source of the cDNA or gDNA that made up the material.

This clone was counted once. Clones were read by immunoSEQ multiplex PCR, and TCRdb kept only the in-frame ones, dropping some. This sample carries roughly 160,000 clones, over 75% of them seen once, and the ten largest clones take about 11%. This CDR3 comprises 16 residues. Trimming removed 0 bases at V and 7 bases at J, with 16 bases between. The germline gives CDR1 MNHEY, CDR2 SVGAGI. The sequencing input was PBMCs or T cells enriched from blood (not recorded which). This TCR was recovered from a man aged 45-65 years who had recovered from COVID-19. The rearrangement links TRBV6-5 to TRBJ2-1, with D tentatively TRBD2 (6 bases). As DNA, the CDR3 is TGTGCCAGCAGTTACTCCCATCCGGTCGGGGGAAATGAGCAGTTCTTC. Protein sequence: CASSYSHPVGGNEQFF.